These 20 T cell receptor beta chains originate from one sample sequenced in a study of blood T cell repertoires in COVID-19. Libraries were prepared by immunoSEQ multiplex PCR; TCRdb keeps only in-frame clonotypes and omits some of them. This repertoire shows more than 120,000 clones, over 75% found once; its top ten account for 3% to 4.5%. Input material: PBMCs or T cells enriched from blood (not recorded which). These receptors were collected from a man between 50 and 59 years old in a cohort exposed to, infected with or recovered from COVID-19 (not recorded which).

This chain joins TRBV28 and TRBJ2-1, with 8 bases lining up with TRBD1. Germline CDR1 is MDHEN and CDR2 is SYDVKM. The CDR3 loop spans 15 amino acids. V lost 6 bases, J lost 5 bases, and 9 bases stayed unmatched. CDR3 sequence (DNA): TGTGCCAGCAGCCCAGGGGGCGAGGGAAACAATGAGCAGTTCTTC. It codes for CASSPGGEGNNEQFF.

V usage is TRBV7-9 and J usage is TRBJ1-3; tentatively, D is TRBD1 (5 bases). V was cut by 5 bases and J by 2 bases, with 13 bases left in between. Per the germline V gene, CDR1 is SEHNR and CDR2 is FQNEAQ (reference sequence). This CDR3 region has 15 residues. CDR3 region: CASSPTGGTGNTIYF. CDR3 coding DNA: TGTGCCAGCAGCCCCACGGGGGGAACTGGAAACACCATATATTTT.

This clone has a single count. The V call is TRBV10-3, the J call TRBJ1-4; weak D call: TRBD1 (6 bases). The length of the CDR3 is 13 residues. Per the germline V gene, CDR1 is ENHRY and CDR2 is SYGVKD. The V end lost 8 bases, the J end lost 4 bases, and 11 bases lay between the germline ends. CDR3 protein: CAIGQTLNEKLFF. For the CDR3, the DNA is TGTGCCATCGGACAGACCCTTAATGAAAAACTGTTTTTT.

The CDR3 coding sequence is TGTGCCAGCAGCTTGGGGACAGGGAAATACGAGCAGTACTTC. It translates to CASSLGTGKYEQYF. This chain links TRBV5-6 with TRBJ2-7; 8 bases are shared with TRBD1. CDR1 is SGHDT and CDR2 is YYEEEE in the germline V gene. V lost 0 bases and J lost 4; bases outside the gene matches: 3. The CDR3 contains 14 residues.

This clone was detected a few times. The V gene is TRBV5-4, the J gene TRBJ2-2; 9 bases map to TRBD2. The CDR3 is made up of 17 amino acids. The germline V gene encodes CDR1 SGHNT and CDR2 YYREEE (reference sequence). V lost 5 bases and J lost 4; bases outside the gene matches: 12. CDR3 nucleotide sequence: TGTGCCAGCAGGGTAGCGGGAGCTCTCCTAAGCACCGGGGAGCTGTTTTTT. Translation gives CASRVAGALLSTGELFF.

The rearrangement uses TRBV10-3 and TRBJ2-2; TRBD2 might be the D (5 bases). Looked up from germline, CDR1 is ENHRY and CDR2 is SYGVKD. The CDR3 extends over 15 amino acids. V lost 0 bases to trimming and J lost 6 bases, with 11 bases between them. CDR3 residues: CAISESALGSGELFF. The CDR3 nucleotides are TGTGCCATCAGTGAGTCCGCACTAGGCTCCGGGGAGCTGTTTTTT.

V and J are TRBV24-1 and TRBJ1-1; 8 bases line up with TRBD1. Germline V lookup: CDR1 KGHDR, CDR2 SFDVKD. V shed 9 bases and J 5 bases; nucleotides not matched to a gene: 10. The CDR3 totals 14 residues. The CDR3 DNA sequence: TGTGCCACCGCCAGGGGGCTCAGGTATACTGAAGCTTTCTTT. Protein sequence: CATARGLRYTEAFF.

V is TRBV30 and J is TRBJ1-6, with D unresolved. The CDR3 has 13 amino acids. The ends were cut back, 3 bases at V and 8 bases at J, with 11 bases in the middle. In germline, CDR1 is GTSNPN, CDR2 SVGIG (reference sequence). This chain's CDR3 is CAWSLVGDSPLHF. Written as DNA, the CDR3 is TGTGCCTGGAGCCTAGTTGGTGATTCACCCCTCCACTTT. Supplemented by reference TRBV30 and TRBJ1-6, the full variable domain reads SQTIHQWPATLVQPVGSPLSLECTVEGTSNPNLYWYRQAAGRGLQLLFYSVGIGQISSEVPQNLSASRPQDRQFILSSKKLLLSDSGFYLCAWSLVGDSPLHFGNGTRLTVT.

The V gene is TRBV7-2, the J gene TRBJ1-2; TRBD1 matches at 9 bases. The germline gives CDR1 SGHTA, CDR2 FQGNSA. After removal of 2 bases from V and 8 bases from J, the junction contained 9 bases not matched to a gene. The CDR3 extends over 15 amino acids. This CDR3 is CASSLSSGTGLGYTF. In nucleotides, the CDR3 is TGTGCCAGCAGCTTAAGCTCTGGGACAGGGTTAGGCTACACCTTC. The full variable domain, in which reference TRBV7-2 and TRBJ1-2 provide the parts outside the CDR3, is GAGVSQSPSNKVTEKGKDVELRCDPISGHTALYWYRQSLGQGLEFLIYFQGNSAPDKSGLPSDRFSAERTGGSVSTLTIQRTQQEDSAVYLCASSLSSGTGLGYTFGSGTRLTVV.

This chain links TRBV28 with TRBJ2-7; D ambiguous. V was clipped by 9 bases and J by 7 bases, with 13 bases between them. Per the germline V gene, CDR1 is MDHEN and CDR2 is SYDVKM. The CDR3 sequence is 11 residues long. Written as DNA, the CDR3 is TGTGCCAGTGGGCGAATGGTTGAGCAGTACTTC. Translating it yields CASGRMVEQYF.

The genes are TRBV9 and TRBJ2-1; 8 nucleotides agree with TRBD2. This CDR3 contains 14 residues. Germline values: CDR1 SGDLS, CDR2 YYNGEE. The J segment lost 9 bases and the V segment lost 0 bases, leaving 5 bases of the junction unmatched. The CDR3 here is CASSVAGGAGEQFF. In DNA, the CDR3 is TGTGCCAGCAGCGTAGCCGGGGGGGCAGGTGAGCAGTTCTTC.

The rearrangement joins TRBV18 to TRBJ1-3; D is unclear. The CDR3 spans 18 residues. Germline CDR1 KGHSH, CDR2 LQKENI. Trimming stripped 1 base from V and 0 bases from J, with 16 bases between. The CDR3 DNA reads as TGTGCCAGCTCACCACAAACGGCGGCAGCCCTCTCTGGAAACACCATATATTTT. Amino acid sequence: CASSPQTAAALSGNTIYF.

The V and J genes are TRBV7-3 and TRBJ2-1; perhaps TRBD2 as D (5 bases). The V end lost 2 bases, the J end lost 2 bases, and 13 bases lay between the germline ends. Germline V gene lookup returns CDR1 SGHTA and CDR2 FQGTGA. This CDR3 is built from 16 residues. CDR3 DNA sequence: TGTGCCAGCAGCTTACTTAGCGCGGCCGCCTACAATGAGCAGTTCTTC. Amino acid sequence: CASSLLSAAAYNEQFF.

CDR3 nucleotide sequence: TGTGCCAGCAGTTTATTAGCGGGAGGGCCAGATACGCAGTATTTT. This gives the protein CASSLLAGGPDTQYF. The chain couples TRBV28 to TRBJ2-3; 11 nucleotides match TRBD2. This CDR3 region has 15 residues. V dropped 1 base and J dropped 4; count of bases not matched to a gene: 1. Germline CDR1 reads MDHEN; CDR2 reads SYDVKM.

The chain uses TRBV28 and TRBJ2-1; 9 positions match TRBD2. The V gene's germline CDR1 is MDHEN and CDR2 SYDVKM. The CDR3 consists of 14 residues. V lost 8 bases, J lost 3 bases, and 5 bases stayed unmatched. The CDR3 DNA is TGTGCCAGCCTAAATAGCGGGGGCTACAATGAGCAGTTCTTC. It is translated as CASLNSGGYNEQFF.

V and J are TRBV30 and TRBJ1-5, with D perhaps matching TRBD1 (6 bases). V lost 5 bases and J lost 7, with 21 bases in between. The CDR3 loop spans 15 amino acids. CDR1 and CDR2 from the germline V gene are GTSNPN and SVGIG (reference sequence). This chain's CDR3 is CAWAEVTGSTQPQHF. CDR3 coding DNA: TGTGCCTGGGCCGAAGTTACAGGGAGTACGCAGCCCCAGCATTTT.

The rearrangement links TRBV19 to TRBJ1-5, with a tentative D call TRBD1 (6 bases). The CDR3 extends over 15 amino acids. V was trimmed by 1 base and J by 7 bases, leaving 14 bases between them. The germline CDR1 and CDR2 sequences are LNHDA and SQIVND (reference sequence). The CDR3 spells CASSIALGGRQPQHF. CDR3 nucleotide sequence: TGTGCCAGTAGTATAGCCCTTGGGGGCAGGCAGCCCCAGCATTTT.

The gene calls are TRBV3-1 (or the pseudogene TRBV3-2) and TRBJ2-5; tentative D call: TRBD2 (5 bases). The germline V gene encodes CDR1 LGHDT and CDR2 YNNKEL (reference sequence). V dropped 1 base and J dropped 9 bases, with 18 bases sitting between them. This CDR3 is built from 15 residues. The CDR3 region is CASSQVSAVTMAQYF. Here the CDR3 DNA reads TGTGCCAGCAGCCAAGTTAGCGCAGTGACGATGGCCCAGTACTTC.

The V and J genes are TRBV14 and TRBJ1-3; D gene uncertain. Germline CDR1 is SGHDN and CDR2 is FVKESK. CDR3 length equals 18 residues. V shed 4 bases and J shed 0 bases, with 19 bases lying between them. The CDR3 protein is CASSPSGSVTASGNTIYF. CDR3 sequence (DNA): TGTGCCAGCAGCCCAAGCGGGTCAGTCACAGCCTCTGGAAACACCATATATTTT.

The chain carries TRBV7-3 and TRBJ2-6; 7 bases align to TRBD1. The CDR3 is 16 residues long. CDR1 is SGHTA, CDR2 FQGTGA, per germline. The junction had 9 bases not matched to a gene; V was cut back by 8 bases and J by 2 bases. The CDR3 region has the DNA TGTGCCAGCGGGACAGAAGCCCTCCCTGGGGCCAACGTCCTGACTTTC. As protein: CASGTEALPGANVLTF.